Presented here are 18 T cell receptor beta chains from one specimen sequenced in a study of blood T cell repertoires in COVID-19. Libraries were prepared by immunoSEQ multiplex PCR; TCRdb keeps only in-frame clonotypes and omits some of them. Among some 79,000 clones listed, roughly 89% were seen once. Sequencing was done on a sample of peripheral blood. These receptors were obtained from a man in his 70s with active or convalescent COVID-19.

The chain joins TRBV7-2 to TRBJ1-5, with 8 bases identical to TRBD1. CDR3 length: 17 residues. The germline CDR1 and CDR2 sequences are SGHTA and FQGNSA. V shed 5 bases and J 0 bases; nucleotides not matched to a gene: 9. CDR3 DNA sequence: TGTGCCAGCAGCCCCAAACAGGGGGGGAATAGCAATCAGCCCCAGCATTTT. Encoded protein: CASSPKQGGNSNQPQHF.

The chain combines TRBV5-5 with TRBJ1-5; possibly TRBD1 for D (5 bases). The CDR3 is made up of 15 amino acids. CDR1 and CDR2 from the germline V gene are SGHKS and YYEKEE (reference sequence). Trimming removed 3 bases at V and 0 bases at J, with 10 bases between. This CDR3 is CASSWGEISNQPQHF. The CDR3 DNA reads TGTGCCAGCAGCTGGGGGGAGATTAGCAATCAGCCCCAGCATTTT.

The J gene is TRBJ2-5, the V gene TRBV29-1; D gene ambiguous. The CDR3 has 16 amino acids. Per the germline V gene, CDR1 is SQVTM and CDR2 is ANQGSEA. The V end was cut by 7 bases, the J end by 5 bases, with 26 bases between. The CDR3 nucleotides read TGCAGCGACCGCACCCTTTTGGGCTACAATAGGGAGACCCAGTACTTC. It specifies CSDRTLLGYNRETQYF.

This rearrangement joins TRBV27 to TRBJ1-2; a possible D gene is TRBD1 (6 bases). Germline-derived CDR1 and CDR2 are MNHEY and SMNVEV (reference sequence). The CDR3 is 14 residues long. The V end was cut by 0 bases, the J end by 6 bases, with 11 bases between. DNA for the CDR3: TGTGCCAGCAGTTTATCGGGGGCTGTGAATGGCTACACCTTC. Translated, it gives CASSLSGAVNGYTF.

The chain couples TRBV29-1 to TRBJ1-2; TRBD1 might be the D (5 bases). Trimming stripped 0 bases from V and 7 bases from J, with 15 bases between. Germline V lookup: CDR1 SQVTM, CDR2 ANQGSEA. The CDR3 loop spans 14 amino acids. The CDR3 nucleotides are TGCAGCGTTGAAGATGGTTCGATGGGGCTTGGCTACACCTTC. Translation: CSVEDGSMGLGYTF. The whole variable domain, remainder taken from reference TRBV29-1 and TRBJ1-2, is SAVISQKPSRDICQRGTSLTIQCQVDSQVTMMFWYRQQPGQSLTLIATANQGSEATYESGFVIDKFPISRPNLTFSTLTVSNMSPEDSSIYLCSVEDGSMGLGYTFGSGTRLTVV.

The chain combines TRBV3-1 (or the pseudogene TRBV3-2) with TRBJ1-3; maybe TRBD1 (6 bases). Trimming took 4 bases from V and 9 from J, leaving 13 bases between them. This CDR3 spans 13 amino acids. The germline V gene encodes CDR1 LGHDT and CDR2 YNNKEL (reference sequence). CDR3 sequence (DNA): TGTGCCAGCAGCCCCAACAGGGAAGGCACCATATATTTT. It is translated as CASSPNREGTIYF.

The J gene is TRBJ1-5, the V gene TRBV4-2; 8 bases fit TRBD1. Germline V CDR1 and CDR2: LGHNA, YNFKEQ. This CDR3 spans 14 amino acids. V shed 3 bases and J 2 bases; nucleotides not matched to a gene: 0. CDR3 nucleotide sequence: TGTGCCAGCAGCCAGGACAGGGGCAATCAGCCCCAGCATTTT. This translates into CASSQDRGNQPQHF.

The rearrangement joins TRBV18 to TRBJ2-7; 7 bases align to TRBD1. Germline CDR1 KGHSH, CDR2 LQKENI. The V segment lost 4 bases and the J segment 1 base; nucleotides outside the gene matches: 1. This CDR3 spans 13 amino acids. The CDR3 protein is CASSRDRSYEQYF. CDR3 nucleotide sequence: TGTGCCAGCTCACGGGACAGATCCTACGAGCAGTACTTC.

In DNA, the CDR3 is TGTGCCAGCAGTGAACCCCCCGTGCGACAAGAGACCCAGTACTTC. Translating it yields CASSEPPVRQETQYF. The V and J genes are TRBV6-1 and TRBJ2-5, with D unresolved. Trimming removed 2 bases from V and 2 bases from J, with 12 bases in between. The V gene's germline CDR1 is MNHNS and CDR2 SASEGT. The CDR3 has 15 amino acids.

This rearrangement joins TRBV7-2 to TRBJ2-1; D possibly corresponds to TRBD2 (5 bases). The germline V gene encodes CDR1 SGHTA and CDR2 FQGNSA. This CDR3 region has 19 residues. V lost 5 bases, J lost 0 bases, and 23 bases lay in between. CDR3 amino acids: CASSLNPPGLRSSYNEQFF. In DNA form, the CDR3 reads TGTGCCAGCAGCCTAAACCCACCCGGACTTAGAAGCTCCTACAATGAGCAGTTCTTC. The full variable domain, completed using reference TRBV7-2 and TRBJ2-1, is GAGVSQSPSNKVTEKGKDVELRCDPISGHTALYWYRQSLGQGLEFLIYFQGNSAPDKSGLPSDRFSAERTGGSVSTLTIQRTQQEDSAVYLCASSLNPPGLRSSYNEQFFGPGTRLTVL.

The chain links TRBV19 to TRBJ1-1; 10 bases match TRBD1. After removal of 5 bases from V and 4 bases from J, the junction contained 7 bases not matched to a gene. The CDR3 runs to 15 residues. CDR1 is LNHDA, CDR2 SQIVND, per germline (reference sequence). CDR3 sequence reads: CASSVLGTGVTEAFF. The CDR3 DNA reads as TGTGCCAGTAGTGTCCTTGGGACAGGGGTCACTGAAGCTTTCTTT.

CDR3: CSGPGDRGPSTDTQYF. The CDR3 nucleotides read TGCAGCGGTCCTGGGGACAGGGGACCGAGCACAGATACGCAGTATTTT. The chain recombines TRBV29-1 with TRBJ2-3, with TRBD1 matching over 10 bases. The junction had 10 bases not matched to a gene; V was cut back by 7 bases and J by 0 bases. Germline values: CDR1 SQVTM, CDR2 ANQGSEA. The CDR3 is 16 amino acids.

The V gene is TRBV7-3, the J gene TRBJ2-5; D is unresolved. CDR1 is SGHTA and CDR2 is FQGTGA in the germline V gene. The CDR3 is 13 residues long. V was clipped by 5 bases and J by 2 bases, with 9 bases between them. The CDR3 spells CASSLDIQETQYF. The CDR3 DNA is TGTGCCAGCAGCCTTGACATACAAGAGACCCAGTACTTC.

V usage is TRBV6-5 and J usage is TRBJ1-1; 7 bases are shared with TRBD1. The CDR3 runs 15 residues. Germline V gene lookup returns CDR1 MNHEY and CDR2 SVGAGI. V shed 7 bases and J 1 base; nucleotides not matched to a gene: 9. CDR3 sequence (DNA): TGTGCCAGCATAAAAAGGACAGGCCAGAACACTGAAGCTTTCTTT. Residues: CASIKRTGQNTEAFF.

This clone appeared a single time. The chain combines TRBV30 with TRBJ2-1, with a tentative D call TRBD2 (5 bases). This CDR3 has 13 amino acids. V lost 3 bases to trimming and J lost 6 bases, with 12 bases between them. Germline V gives CDR1 GTSNPN, CDR2 SVGIG (reference sequence). For the CDR3, the DNA is TGTGCCTGGAGGATTGGACTTGTCAATGAGCAGTTCTTC. Amino acids: CAWRIGLVNEQFF.

V is TRBV10-3 and J is TRBJ2-1, with TRBD2 identical over 13 bases. Germline V CDR1 and CDR2: ENHRY, SYGVKD. The ends lost 2 bases at V and 7 bases at J; junction bases unmatched: 2. CDR3 length equals 15 residues. The CDR3 sequence is CAISEGLAGENEQFF. The CDR3 DNA is TGTGCCATCAGTGAGGGACTAGCGGGAGAAAATGAGCAGTTCTTC.

CDR3 in amino acids: CAISESGQGYNEQFF. In DNA, the CDR3 is TGTGCCATCAGTGAGTCAGGACAGGGCTACAATGAGCAGTTCTTC. The chain is built from TRBV10-3 and TRBJ2-1; 8 nucleotides line up with TRBD1. The CDR3 runs 15 residues. V shed 0 bases, J shed 3 bases, and the junction held 1 base outside the gene matches. In germline, CDR1 is ENHRY, CDR2 SYGVKD.

This clone was detected only a few times. V is TRBV7-9 and J is TRBJ2-7; 10 positions match TRBD1. With V trimmed by 2 bases and J by 2 bases, 3 bases remained unmatched. In germline, CDR1 is SEHNR, CDR2 FQNEAQ (reference sequence). The CDR3 totals 15 residues. The CDR3 is CASSLRGQGAYEQYF. The DNA of the CDR3 is TGTGCCAGCAGCTTAAGAGGACAGGGGGCCTACGAGCAGTACTTC.